This T cell receptor beta chain was found in a study of beta chain features in type 1 diabetes. Reverse transcription of all isolated RNA meant that expressed TCRB transcripts were sequenced. Naive, central memory and regulatory T cell samples averaged roughly 3.4 million immunoSEQ reads each. Produced via immunoSEQ multiplex PCR; TCRdb's table is partial and in-frame only. The repertoire holds about 170,000 clones, 6.5% to 9.5% seen once, with approximately 0.87% in the top ten. Of note for this clone: Its matching antigen is unknown.

V lost 0 bases and J lost 2, with 11 bases in between. There are 15 residues in the CDR3. Germline CDR1 and CDR2: SGHKS and YYEKEE (reference sequence). Study conclusions and caveats: Patients with Type 1 diabetes showed moderately but significantly shorter TCRB CDR3s in all four CD4+ subsets. A PCR bias possibly favoring shorter templates would apply equally to patients and controls.

This clonotype originated in a woman between 40 and 50 years old with type 1 diabetes. What was sequenced was central memory CD4+ T cells from blood. This chain links TRBV5-5 with TRBJ1-2; no firm D call. The CDR3 DNA follows: TGTGCCAGCAGCTTGGGGGCAGCCATCAACTATGGCTACACCTTC. It specifies CASSLGAAINYGYTF.